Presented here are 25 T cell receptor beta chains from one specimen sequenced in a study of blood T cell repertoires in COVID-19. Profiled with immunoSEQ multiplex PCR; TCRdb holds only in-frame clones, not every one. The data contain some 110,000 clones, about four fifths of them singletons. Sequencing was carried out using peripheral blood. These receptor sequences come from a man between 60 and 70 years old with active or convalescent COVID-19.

The CDR3 DNA reads TGCGCCAGCAGCTCCACCCGACTAGCGGGCCCAGATACGCAGTATTTT. It encodes CASSSTRLAGPDTQYF. This chain connects TRBV5-1 to TRBJ2-3; 10 bases align to TRBD2. Germline-derived CDR1 and CDR2 are SGHRS and YFSETQ. The V gene end was trimmed by 3 bases and the J gene end by 4 bases; junction bases not matched to a gene: 8. This CDR3 has 16 residues.

The CDR3 protein is CASSSTVSTGELFF. Here the CDR3 DNA reads TGTGCCAGCAGTTCGACAGTTTCCACCGGGGAGCTGTTTTTT. The chain joins TRBV28 to TRBJ2-2; a possible D gene is TRBD1 (5 bases). The CDR3 is 14 residues long. Germline V gives CDR1 MDHEN, CDR2 SYDVKM. The V gene lost 4 bases and the J gene lost 4 bases, with 10 bases spanning the gap.

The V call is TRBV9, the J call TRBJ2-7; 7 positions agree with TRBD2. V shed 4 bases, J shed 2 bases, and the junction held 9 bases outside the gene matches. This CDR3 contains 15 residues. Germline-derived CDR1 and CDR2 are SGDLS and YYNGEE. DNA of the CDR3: TGTGCCAGCAGCCCCGGACTAGGCCCAACCTACGAGCAGTACTTC. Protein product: CASSPGLGPTYEQYF.

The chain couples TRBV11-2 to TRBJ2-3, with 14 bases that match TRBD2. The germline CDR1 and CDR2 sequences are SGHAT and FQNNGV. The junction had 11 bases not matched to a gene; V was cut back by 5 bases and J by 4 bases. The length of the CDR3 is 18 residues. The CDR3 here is CASSPIRLAGGSADTQYF. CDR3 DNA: TGTGCCAGCAGCCCGATACGACTAGCGGGAGGGTCTGCAGATACGCAGTATTTT. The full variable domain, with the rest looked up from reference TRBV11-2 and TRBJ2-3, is EAGVAQSPRYKIIEKRQSVAFWCNPISGHATLYWYQQILGQGPKLLIQFQNNGVVDDSQLPKDRFSAERLKGVDSTLKIQPAKLEDSAVYLCASSPIRLAGGSADTQYFGPGTRLTVL.

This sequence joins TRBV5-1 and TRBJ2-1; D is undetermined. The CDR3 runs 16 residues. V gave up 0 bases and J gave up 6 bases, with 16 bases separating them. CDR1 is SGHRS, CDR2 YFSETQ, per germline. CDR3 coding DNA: TGCGCCAGCAGCTTGGCCTTCTCGAGGTTCTCCAATGAGCAGTTCTTC. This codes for CASSLAFSRFSNEQFF.

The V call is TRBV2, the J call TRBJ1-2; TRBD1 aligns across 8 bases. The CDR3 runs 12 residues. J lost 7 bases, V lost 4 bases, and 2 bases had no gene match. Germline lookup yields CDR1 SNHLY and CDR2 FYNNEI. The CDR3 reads CASSAGGSGYTF. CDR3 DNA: TGTGCCAGCAGTGCAGGGGGCAGTGGCTACACCTTC.

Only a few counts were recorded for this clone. CDR3 protein: CATSESGLWETQYF. The DNA of the CDR3 is TGTGCCACCAGTGAGTCTGGGCTATGGGAGACCCAGTACTTC. The chain links TRBV24-1 to TRBJ2-5; no clear D. From germline, CDR1 is KGHDR and CDR2 SFDVKD. V lost 4 bases to trimming and J lost 5 bases, with 13 bases between them. This CDR3 region has 14 residues.

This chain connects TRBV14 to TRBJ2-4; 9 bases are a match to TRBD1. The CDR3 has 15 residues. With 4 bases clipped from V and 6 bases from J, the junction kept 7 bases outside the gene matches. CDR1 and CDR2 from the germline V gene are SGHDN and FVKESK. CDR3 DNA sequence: TGTGCCAGCAGCCGTACAGGGGGCAGGGGAAACATTCAGTACTTC. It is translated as CASSRTGGRGNIQYF.

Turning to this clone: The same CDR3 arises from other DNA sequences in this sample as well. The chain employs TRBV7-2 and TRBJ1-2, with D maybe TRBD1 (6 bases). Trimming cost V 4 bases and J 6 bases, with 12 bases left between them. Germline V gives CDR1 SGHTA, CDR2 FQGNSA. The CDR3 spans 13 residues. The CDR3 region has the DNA TGTGCCAGCAGCTCTCCGACAGGTCATGGCTACACCTTC. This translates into CASSSPTGHGYTF.

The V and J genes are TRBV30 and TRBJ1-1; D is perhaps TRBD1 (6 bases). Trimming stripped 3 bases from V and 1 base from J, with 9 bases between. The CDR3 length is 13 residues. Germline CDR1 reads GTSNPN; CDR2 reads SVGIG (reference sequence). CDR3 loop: CAWSLQGNTEAFF. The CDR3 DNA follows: TGTGCCTGGAGCCTACAGGGGAACACTGAAGCTTTCTTT.

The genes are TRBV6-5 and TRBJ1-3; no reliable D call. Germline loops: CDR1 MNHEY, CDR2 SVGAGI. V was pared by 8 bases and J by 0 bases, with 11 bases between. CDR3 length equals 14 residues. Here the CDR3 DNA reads TGTGCCAGCTCACCTTCCGGCTCTGGAAACACCATATATTTT. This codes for CASSPSGSGNTIYF.

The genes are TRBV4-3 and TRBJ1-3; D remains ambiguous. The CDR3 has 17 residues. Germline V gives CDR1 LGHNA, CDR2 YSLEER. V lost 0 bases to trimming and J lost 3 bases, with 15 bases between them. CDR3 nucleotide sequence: TGCGCCAGCAGCCAAGAAGCAGGTCGTCCCGTTGGAAACACCATATATTTT. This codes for CASSQEAGRPVGNTIYF.

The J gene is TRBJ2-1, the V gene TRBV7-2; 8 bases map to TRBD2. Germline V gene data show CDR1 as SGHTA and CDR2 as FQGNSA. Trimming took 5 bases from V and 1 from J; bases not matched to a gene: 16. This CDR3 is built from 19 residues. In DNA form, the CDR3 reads TGTGCCAGCAGCAGCCGGGGGGGGCGCAGAGCGAAATCCTACAATGAGCAGTTCTTC. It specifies CASSSRGGRRAKSYNEQFF.

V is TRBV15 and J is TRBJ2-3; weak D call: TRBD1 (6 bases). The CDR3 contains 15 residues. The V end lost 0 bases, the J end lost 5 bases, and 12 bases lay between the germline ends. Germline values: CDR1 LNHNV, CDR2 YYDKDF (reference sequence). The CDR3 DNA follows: TGTGCCACCAGCAGAGAGCTTCTAGGGGGAGATACGCAGTATTTT. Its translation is CATSRELLGGDTQYF.

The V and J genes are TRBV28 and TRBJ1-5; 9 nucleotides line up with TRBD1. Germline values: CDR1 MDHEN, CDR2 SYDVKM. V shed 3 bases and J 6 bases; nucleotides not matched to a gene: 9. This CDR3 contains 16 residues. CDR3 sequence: CASSFGGGQGFQPQHF. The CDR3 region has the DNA TGTGCCAGCAGTTTTGGAGGGGGACAGGGATTTCAGCCCCAGCATTTT.

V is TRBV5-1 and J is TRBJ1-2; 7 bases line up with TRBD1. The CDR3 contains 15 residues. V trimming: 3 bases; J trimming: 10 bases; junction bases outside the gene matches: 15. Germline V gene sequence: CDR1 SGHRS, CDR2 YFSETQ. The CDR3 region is CASSSQTVDRKPYTF. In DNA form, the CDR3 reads TGCGCCAGCAGCTCCCAGACGGTGGACAGGAAACCCTACACCTTC.

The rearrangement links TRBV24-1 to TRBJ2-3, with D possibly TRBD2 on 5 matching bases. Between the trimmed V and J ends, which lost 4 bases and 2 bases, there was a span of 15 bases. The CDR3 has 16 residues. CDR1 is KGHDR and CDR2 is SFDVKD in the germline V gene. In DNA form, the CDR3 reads TGTGCCACCAGTGACCGCAGCGGCCTCTACACAGATACGCAGTATTTT. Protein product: CATSDRSGLYTDTQYF.

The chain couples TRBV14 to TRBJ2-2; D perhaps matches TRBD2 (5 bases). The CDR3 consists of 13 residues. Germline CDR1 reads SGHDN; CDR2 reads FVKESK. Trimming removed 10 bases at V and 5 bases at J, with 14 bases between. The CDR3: CATQGRGTGELFF. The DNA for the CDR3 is TGTGCCACCCAAGGAAGAGGGACCGGGGAGCTGTTTTTT.

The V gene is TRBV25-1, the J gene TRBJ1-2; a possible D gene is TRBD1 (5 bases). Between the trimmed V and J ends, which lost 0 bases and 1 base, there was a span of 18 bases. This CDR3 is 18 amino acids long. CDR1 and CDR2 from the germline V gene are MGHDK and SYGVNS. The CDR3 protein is CASSEYRQPLGGNYGYTF. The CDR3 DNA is TGTGCCAGCAGTGAATATCGGCAACCCCTCGGGGGTAACTATGGCTACACCTTC.

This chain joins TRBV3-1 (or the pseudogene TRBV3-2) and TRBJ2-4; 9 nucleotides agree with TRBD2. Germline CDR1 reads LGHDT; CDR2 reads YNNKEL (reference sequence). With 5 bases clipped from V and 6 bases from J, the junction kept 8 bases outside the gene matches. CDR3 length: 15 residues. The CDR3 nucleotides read TGTGCCAGCAGCTATTGGACTAGCGCGACAAACATTCAGTACTTC. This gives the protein CASSYWTSATNIQYF.

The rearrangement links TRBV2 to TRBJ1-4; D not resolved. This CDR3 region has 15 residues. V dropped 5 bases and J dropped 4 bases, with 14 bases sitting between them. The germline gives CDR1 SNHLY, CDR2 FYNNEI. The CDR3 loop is CASSLTEPSNEKLFF. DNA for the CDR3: TGTGCCAGCAGTCTTACAGAACCCAGTAATGAAAAACTGTTTTTT.

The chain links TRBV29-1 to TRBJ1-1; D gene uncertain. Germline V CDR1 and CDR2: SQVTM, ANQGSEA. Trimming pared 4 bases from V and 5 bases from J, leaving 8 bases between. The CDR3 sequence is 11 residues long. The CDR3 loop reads CSVAINTEAFF. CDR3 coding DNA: TGCAGCGTTGCTATTAATACTGAAGCTTTCTTT.

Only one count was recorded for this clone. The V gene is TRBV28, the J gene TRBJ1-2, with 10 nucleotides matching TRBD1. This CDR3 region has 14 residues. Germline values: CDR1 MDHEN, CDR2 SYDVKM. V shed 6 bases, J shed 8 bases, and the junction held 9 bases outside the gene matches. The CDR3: CASSPRQGALGYTF. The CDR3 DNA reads TGTGCCAGCAGCCCGAGACAGGGGGCGCTGGGCTACACCTTC.

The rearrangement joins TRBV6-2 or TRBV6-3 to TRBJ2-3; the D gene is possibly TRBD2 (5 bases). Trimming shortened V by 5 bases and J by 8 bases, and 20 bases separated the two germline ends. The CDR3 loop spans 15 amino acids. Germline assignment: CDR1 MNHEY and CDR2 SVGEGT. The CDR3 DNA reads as TGTGCCAGCAGTCTCACGGACTCCCGTTCTGGTACGCAGTATTTT. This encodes CASSLTDSRSGTQYF.

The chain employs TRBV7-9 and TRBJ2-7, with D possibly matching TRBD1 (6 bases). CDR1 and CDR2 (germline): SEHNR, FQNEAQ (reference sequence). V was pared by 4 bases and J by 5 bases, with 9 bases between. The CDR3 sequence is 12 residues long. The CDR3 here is CASSSTGNEQYF. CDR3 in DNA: TGTGCCAGCAGCTCGACAGGTAACGAGCAGTACTTC.